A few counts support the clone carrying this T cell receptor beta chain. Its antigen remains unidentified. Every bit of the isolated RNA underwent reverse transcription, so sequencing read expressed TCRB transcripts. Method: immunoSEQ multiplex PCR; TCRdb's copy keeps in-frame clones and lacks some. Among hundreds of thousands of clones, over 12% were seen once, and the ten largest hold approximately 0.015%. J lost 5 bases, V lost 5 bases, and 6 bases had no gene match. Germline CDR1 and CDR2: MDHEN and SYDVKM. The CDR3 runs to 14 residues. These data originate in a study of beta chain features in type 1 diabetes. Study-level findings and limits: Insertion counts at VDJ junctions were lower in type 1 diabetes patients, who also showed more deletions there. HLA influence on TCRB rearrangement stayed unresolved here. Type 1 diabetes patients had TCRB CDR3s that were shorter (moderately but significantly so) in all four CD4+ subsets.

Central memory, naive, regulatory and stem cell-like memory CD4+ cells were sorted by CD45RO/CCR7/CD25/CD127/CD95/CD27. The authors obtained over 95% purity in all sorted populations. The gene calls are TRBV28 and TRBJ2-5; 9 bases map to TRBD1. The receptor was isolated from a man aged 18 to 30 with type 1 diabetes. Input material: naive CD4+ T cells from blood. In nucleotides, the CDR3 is TGTGCCAGCAGTAAGGGACAGGGTCGGGAGACCCAGTACTTC. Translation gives CASSKGQGRETQYF.